This is a list of T cell receptor beta chains from one sample in a study of cytomegalovirus exposure and HLA in healthy donors. Assay: immunoSEQ multiplex PCR; the TCRdb copy retains only in-frame clones and omits some. The sample includes 200,000 to 250,000 clones, 70% to 80% of them seen just once. Sequencing was done on a sample of PBMCs. Receptor source: a woman aged 30 to 39 in good health and CMV-seronegative. Each CDR3 is given with its conserved first and last residue. The D gene is left open where the match is weak. Rows may omit the clone size; those that give it use once, few, many or a size class.

once,TRBJ2-5,TRBV30,-,CAWTERKETQYF,TGTGCCTGGACAGAGCGAAAAGAGACCCAGTACTTC
-,TRBJ2-3,TRBV2,-,CASSSFGGSSTDTQYF,TGTGCCAGCAGTTCCTTTGGAGGGTCCAGCACAGATACGCAGTATTTT
-,TRBJ2-1,TRBV9,TRBD2,CASSVASDGTRYNEQFF,TGTGCCAGCAGCGTAGCCTCCGATGGGACTAGGTATAATGAGCAGTTCTTC
-,TRBJ2-5,TRBV9,-,CASSVGGVQETQYF,TGTGCCAGCAGCGTAGGGGGGGTTCAAGAGACCCAGTACTTC
-,TRBJ2-2,TRBV2,TRBD1,CASKLPGQGNAGELFF,TGTGCCAGCAAATTACCGGGACAGGGTAATGCCGGGGAGCTGTTTTTT
-,TRBJ2-3,TRBV9,-,CASSVNTVAQDTQYF,TGTGCCAGCAGCGTAAACACCGTCGCTCAAGATACGCAGTATTTT
-,TRBJ2-7,TRBV27,TRBD2,CASKGSGAYEQYF,TGTGCCAGCAAGGGTAGCGGGGCCTACGAGCAGTACTTC
few,TRBJ1-5,TRBV23-1,TRBD1,CASTGQYSNQPQHF,TGCGCCAGCACGGGACAGTATAGCAATCAGCCCCAGCATTTT
-,TRBJ1-1,TRBV15,-,CATSRGPMTLNTEAFF,TGTGCCACCAGCAGAGGCCCCATGACACTGAACACTGAAGCTTTCTTT
-,TRBJ1-3,TRBV5-1,-,CASSLEAGTGNTIYF,TGCGCCAGCAGCTTGGAGGCAGGGACAGGAAACACCATATATTTT
-,TRBJ2-1,TRBV19,TRBD2,CASSLLAGGPNEQFF,TGTGCCAGTAGCCTTCTAGCGGGAGGGCCCAATGAGCAGTTCTTC
-,TRBJ1-4,TRBV4-2,-,CASSQDRQGNEKLFF,TGTGCCAGCAGCCAAGATAGACAAGGAAATGAAAAACTGTTTTTT
-,TRBJ2-7,TRBV6-1,TRBD2,CASRRGLAGTYEQYF,TGTGCCAGCAGACGAGGACTAGCGGGAACCTACGAGCAGTACTTC
few,TRBJ2-7,TRBV5-5,TRBD2,CASSLGLADAYEQYF,TGTGCCAGCAGCCTTGGACTAGCGGATGCCTACGAGCAGTACTTC
few,TRBJ2-1,TRBV19,TRBD1,CASRGPTGGNEQFF,TGTGCCAGTCGAGGCCCGACAGGGGGCAATGAGCAGTTCTTC
-,TRBJ1-3,TRBV7-9,-,CASSLGGAIGNTIYF,TGTGCCAGCAGCCTTGGGGGGGCGATTGGAAACACCATATATTTT
-,TRBJ1-4,TRBV7-9,-,CASSRRTENEKLFF,TGTGCCAGCAGCCGAAGGACTGAGAATGAAAAACTGTTTTTT
-,TRBJ2-7,TRBV11-3,-,CASSLSRARGTYEQYF,TGTGCCAGCAGCTTATCGAGAGCCCGGGGGACCTACGAGCAGTACTTC
-,TRBJ2-3,TRBV9,-,CASSVGDTTDTQYF,TGTGCCAGCAGCGTAGGAGACACCACAGATACGCAGTATTTT
once,TRBJ1-1,TRBV10-3,-,CATKERGGTEAFF,TGTGCCACCAAAGAAAGGGGAGGCACTGAAGCTTTCTTT
-,TRBJ2-3,TRBV6-5,-,CASSYGPVTDTQYF,TGTGCCAGCAGCTACGGGCCCGTCACAGATACGCAGTATTTT
-,TRBJ2-2,TRBV6-5,-,CASSYTQGTSTGELFF,TGTGCCAGCAGTTACACGCAGGGAACGAGCACCGGGGAGCTGTTTTTT
-,TRBJ1-5,TRBV6-5,TRBD1,CASRAGQASNQPQHF,TGTGCCAGCAGGGCGGGACAGGCGAGCAATCAGCCCCAGCATTTT
few,TRBJ1-1,TRBV18,-,CASSTEVSGTEAFF,TGTGCCAGCTCAACGGAAGTCTCAGGGACTGAAGCTTTCTTT
-,TRBJ2-1,TRBV6-5,-,CAVGAGRYNEQFF,TGTGCCGTTGGGGCGGGACGATACAATGAGCAGTTCTTC